These 19 T cell receptor beta chains came from one sample sequenced in a study of metastatic and nonmetastatic thyroid tumors. Patients underwent thyroid surgery, and none had received any treatment before it. TCRdb re-called clones from the PCR reads using MiXCR. The sample contains 30,000 to 45,000 clones, over 40% of which appear only once. Sequenced material: tumor tissue. The source of these receptors is a male donor with papillary thyroid cancer or a benign thyroid nodule (not recorded which). Some clones in this sample may be carry-over from other donors' samples.

This chain links TRBV30 with TRBJ2-7; 14 nucleotides align to TRBD2. In germline, CDR1 is GTSNPN, CDR2 SVGIG (reference sequence). Trimming cost V 1 base and J 7 bases; bases outside gene matches: 6. The CDR3 consists of 15 residues. The CDR3 DNA reads TGTGCCTGGAGTGCCGGACTAGCGGGAGGTGGGGAGCAGTACTTC. Protein product: CAWSAGLAGGGEQYF.

This clone was picked up a small number of times. The chain recombines TRBV20-1 with TRBJ2-3; D is ambiguous. Trimming took off 1 base at V and 0 bases at J, with 8 bases between the two ends. CDR1 and CDR2 from the germline V gene are DFQATT and SNEGSKA (reference sequence). CDR3 size: 14 residues. The CDR3 reads CSARVATSTDTQYF. CDR3 sequence (DNA): TGCAGTGCTAGAGTGGCTACTAGCACAGATACGCAGTATTTT.

This clone was observed a handful of times. The rearrangement joins TRBV30 to TRBJ1-4, with TRBD1 identical over 8 bases. The CDR3 is made up of 13 amino acids. The V gene end was trimmed by 3 bases and the J gene end by 8 bases; junction bases not matched to a gene: 5. CDR1 and CDR2 (germline): GTSNPN, SVGIG (reference sequence). The CDR3 spells CAWRTGGREKLFF. CDR3 DNA: TGTGCCTGGAGAACAGGGGGAAGGGAAAAACTGTTTTTT.

The gene calls are TRBV10-3 and TRBJ1-2; 9 nucleotides align to TRBD1. Germline V gene data show CDR1 as ENHRY and CDR2 as SYGVKD. With V trimmed by 6 bases and J by 8 bases, 7 bases remained unmatched. The CDR3 consists of 13 residues. CDR3 DNA: TGTGCCATCAGCGGAATACAGGGGGCGGGCTACACCTTC. It translates to CAISGIQGAGYTF.

The chain couples TRBV6-1 to TRBJ2-7, with TRBD1 matching 7 bases. The CDR3 is 12 residues long. With 6 bases clipped from V and 2 bases from J, the junction kept 1 base outside the gene matches. The germline CDR1 and CDR2 sequences are MNHNS and SASEGT. Written as DNA, the CDR3 is TGTGCCAGCAGGGGGACAGCCTACGAGCAGTACTTC. It encodes CASRGTAYEQYF.

The V call is TRBV5-1, the J call TRBJ2-7; 9 nucleotides agree with TRBD1. Germline CDR1 and CDR2: SGHRS and YFSETQ. The CDR3 has 13 residues. With V trimmed by 1 base and J by 6 bases, 2 bases remained unmatched. Written as DNA, the CDR3 is TGCGCCAGCAGCTTGCAGACAGGGGGCGAGCAGTACTTC. It codes for CASSLQTGGEQYF.

This clone was picked up one time. V and J are TRBV7-3 and TRBJ2-7; 7 positions agree with TRBD1. V lost 2 bases to trimming and J lost 5 bases; unmatched junction nucleotides: 18. Germline CDR1 reads SGHTA; CDR2 reads FQGTGA. The length of the CDR3 is 18 residues. The CDR3 DNA is TGTGCCAGCAGCTTATCTCGTCTCTACGCGACAGGGTGGGACGAGCAGTACTTC. It specifies CASSLSRLYATGWDEQYF.

The chain carries TRBV6-1 and TRBJ1-1; the D gene is possibly TRBD1 (5 bases). CDR3 length: 13 residues. The V gene's germline CDR1 is MNHNS and CDR2 SASEGT. The germline V and J ends were trimmed by 0 bases and 10 bases, with 12 bases remaining between them. The CDR3, as DNA: TGTGCCAGCAGTGAAGCGCTAAGGGGTCTAGCTTTCTTT. Protein: CASSEALRGLAFF.

The chain has TRBV28 and TRBJ2-7, with D unclear. Germline-derived CDR1 and CDR2 are MDHEN and SYDVKM. The CDR3 is 11 amino acids. The V end lost 2 bases, the J end lost 6 bases, and 5 bases lay between the germline ends. The CDR3 here is CASSLIGEQYF. CDR3 in DNA: TGTGCCAGCAGTTTAATTGGCGAGCAGTACTTC.

In its sample, this clone was seen a few times. The chain recombines TRBV20-1 with TRBJ1-5; D remains unclear. V gave up 2 bases and J gave up 4 bases, with 12 bases separating them. Germline lookup yields CDR1 DFQATT and CDR2 SNEGSKA (reference sequence). This CDR3 has 14 amino acids. This chain's CDR3 is CSARPTMGNQPQHF. Here the CDR3 DNA reads TGCAGTGCTAGACCTACCATGGGGAATCAGCCCCAGCATTTT.

The chain has TRBV20-1 and TRBJ2-7, with 8 bases that match TRBD1. This CDR3 region has 15 residues. CDR1 DFQATT and CDR2 SNEGSKA come from the germline V gene (reference sequence). Unmatched junction bases numbered 9, after V lost 1 base and J lost 4 bases. The CDR3 loop reads CSARGRGDRLYEQYF. The CDR3 coding sequence is TGCAGTGCTAGAGGGAGAGGGGACAGGCTGTACGAGCAGTACTTC.

V usage is TRBV5-8 and J usage is TRBJ1-5; D is unresolved. This CDR3 has 14 amino acids. Deletions cut 0 bases from V and 2 bases from J, with 6 bases between. Germline assignment: CDR1 SGHTS and CDR2 YDEGEE. CDR3 bases: TGTGCCAGCAGCTTGGGGGATGGCAATCAGCCCCAGCATTTT. Translation: CASSLGDGNQPQHF.

This clone has only a few counts. V is TRBV28 and J is TRBJ1-2, with D uncertain. Germline V gene data show CDR1 as MDHEN and CDR2 as SYDVKM. V lost 5 bases, J lost 2 bases, and 12 bases lay in between. CDR3 size: 14 residues. This CDR3 reads CASSDRVGNYGYTF. The DNA of the CDR3 is TGTGCCAGCAGTGATCGGGTGGGGAACTATGGCTACACCTTC.

This clone has only a few counts. V is TRBV20-1 and J is TRBJ2-1, with 7 bases aligning to TRBD2. The V gene's germline CDR1 is DFQATT and CDR2 SNEGSKA (reference sequence). The CDR3 loop spans 15 amino acids. J lost 2 bases, V lost 1 base, and 5 bases had no gene match. Here the CDR3 reads CSARGGGAAYNEQFF. Written as DNA, the CDR3 is TGCAGTGCTAGAGGGGGGGGAGCGGCCTACAATGAGCAGTTCTTC.

The gene calls are TRBV30 and TRBJ2-7; D is unresolved. From germline, CDR1 is GTSNPN and CDR2 SVGIG (reference sequence). The CDR3 runs to 13 residues. V was clipped by 0 bases and J by 5 bases, with 11 bases between them. CDR3: CAWSVLGIHEQYF. CDR3 nucleotide sequence: TGTGCCTGGAGTGTCTTAGGGATCCACGAGCAGTACTTC.

This clone was picked up a small number of times. DNA of the CDR3: TGTGCCAGTAGAACAGGGGAAGGGACTGAAGCTTTCTTT. Protein sequence: CASRTGEGTEAFF. The V call is TRBV19, the J call TRBJ1-1, with 7 bases identical to TRBD1. Germline-derived CDR1 and CDR2 are LNHDA and SQIVND (reference sequence). The CDR3 covers 13 residues. J lost 5 bases, V lost 6 bases, and 6 bases had no gene match.

The CDR3 region has the DNA TGTGCCACCAGTGACTCCGGACAGTTCCAAGAGACCCAGTACTTC. It translates to CATSDSGQFQETQYF. V and J are TRBV24-1 and TRBJ2-5; tentatively, D is TRBD1 (6 bases). The CDR3 runs to 15 residues. Trimming pared 4 bases from V and 1 base from J, leaving 12 bases between. In germline, CDR1 is KGHDR, CDR2 SFDVKD.

As for this clone: The junction shows a germline mismatch at one end, possibly a read error. The chain uses TRBV3-1 and TRBJ2-6; 8 bases line up with TRBD2. Germline CDR1 is LGHDT and CDR2 is YNNKEL (reference sequence). The CDR3 is 16 residues long. CDR3 in DNA: TGTGCCAGCAGCCAGCGGGGGGCGGCTGGGGCCAACGTCCTGATTTTC. It specifies CASSQRGAAGANVLIF. The variable domain in full, with the rest retrieved from reference TRBV3-1 and TRBJ2-6, is DTAVSQTPKYLVTQMGNDKSIKCEQNLGHDTMYWYKQDSKKFLKIMFSYNNKELIINETVPNRFSPKSPDKAHLNLHINSLELGDSAVYFCASSQRGAAGANVLIFGAGSRLTVL.

V usage is TRBV5-1 and J usage is TRBJ1-2; D unclear. The CDR3 is 13 amino acids. V was trimmed by 3 bases and J by 2 bases, leaving 8 bases between them. Germline V CDR1 and CDR2: SGHRS, YFSETQ. Here the CDR3 reads CASSSDGNYGYTF. The CDR3 DNA follows: TGCGCCAGCAGCTCGGACGGAAACTATGGCTACACCTTC.